The T cell receptor (beta chain) under discussion was sequenced for a study of blood T cell repertoires in COVID-19. Across the whole study: The samples span acute and convalescent COVID-19 from the United States, Italy and Spain.

The assay was immunoSEQ multiplex PCR, and TCRdb's table has in-frame clones only and misses some. Of about 150,000 clones in the sample, about four fifths were seen once. Germline CDR1 is SNHLY and CDR2 is FYNNEI. Trimming took 11 bases from V and 4 from J; bases not matched to a gene: 10. The CDR3 runs 14 residues. The cohort comprised adults aged about 18 to 90 years residing in some 24 US areas. Participant-reported clinical history was the basis for cohort assignment. The study recruited exposed participants who had met a COVID-19 case within 2 weeks before entry. The TCR comes from a woman aged 50 to 60 who had been exposed to COVID-19. The material sequenced was PBMCs or T cells enriched from blood (not recorded which). The chain employs TRBV2 and TRBJ2-2; 7 bases map to TRBD2. The CDR3 region is CACQGLVSTGELFF. The CDR3 DNA reads as TGTGCCTGCCAAGGACTAGTGAGCACCGGGGAGCTGTTTTTT.